This entry is about one T cell receptor (beta chain). Its antigen is currently unknown. J gave up 4 bases and V 6 bases, and 8 bases lay outside the gene matches. The germline V gene encodes CDR1 LNHDA and CDR2 SQIVND (reference sequence). The CDR3 is 16 amino acids. The entry originates in a study of cytomegalovirus exposure and HLA in healthy donors. Findings of the study overall: In vitro work confirmed that a few CMV-associated chains recognize CMV antigens. TCR beta V segments were, for the most part, productive about 87% or about 30% of the time in an earlier analysis. Analysis performed later showed TCR beta chains linked to HLA being more clonally expanded than equally common others.

Vbeta (60) and Jbeta (13) primers were used in the PCR. Method: immunoSEQ multiplex PCR; TCRdb's copy keeps in-frame clones and lacks some. The repertoire holds 150,000 to 200,000 clones, with approximately 77% as singletons. The chain combines TRBV19 with TRBJ2-6; 8 nucleotides line up with TRBD1. The sequence came from a male donor in good health and CMV-seropositive. Sequenced sample: PBMCs. In DNA form, the CDR3 reads TGTGCCAGTAGCCCGACAGGGGCCTCCGGGGCCAACGTCCTGACTTTC. It specifies CASSPTGASGANVLTF.